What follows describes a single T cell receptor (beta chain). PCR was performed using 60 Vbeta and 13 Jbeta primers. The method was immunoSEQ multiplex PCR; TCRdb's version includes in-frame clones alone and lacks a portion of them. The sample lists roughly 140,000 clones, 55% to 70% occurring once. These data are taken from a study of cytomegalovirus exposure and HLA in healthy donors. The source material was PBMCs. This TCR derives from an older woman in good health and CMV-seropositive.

CDR3 sequence (DNA): TGCGCCAGCAGCTTACAACCTAATACAGGGGAATTCCAAGAGACCCAGTACTTC. Protein sequence: CASSLQPNTGEFQETQYF. The chain combines TRBV5-1 with TRBJ2-5, with TRBD1 matching over 7 bases. There are 18 residues in the CDR3. CDR1 is SGHRS and CDR2 is YFSETQ in the germline V gene. After removal of 2 bases from V and 1 base from J, the junction contained 14 bases not matched to a gene. The full variable domain, with the rest looked up from reference TRBV5-1 and TRBJ2-5, is KAGVTQTPRYLIKTRGQQVTLSCSPISGHRSVSWYQQTPGQGLQFLFEYFSETQRNKGNFPGRFSGRQFSNSRSEMNVSTLELGDSALYLCASSLQPNTGEFQETQYFGPGTRLLVL.